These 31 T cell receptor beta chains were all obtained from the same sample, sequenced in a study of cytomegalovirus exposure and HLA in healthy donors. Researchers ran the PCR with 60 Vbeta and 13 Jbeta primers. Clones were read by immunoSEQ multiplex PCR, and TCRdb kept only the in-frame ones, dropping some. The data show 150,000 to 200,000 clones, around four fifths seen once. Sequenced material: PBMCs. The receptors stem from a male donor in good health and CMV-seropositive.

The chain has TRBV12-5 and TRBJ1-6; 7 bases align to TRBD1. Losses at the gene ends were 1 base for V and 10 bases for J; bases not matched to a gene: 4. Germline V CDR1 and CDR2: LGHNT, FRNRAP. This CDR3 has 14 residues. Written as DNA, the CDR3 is TGTGCTAGTGGTTTGGCCCGACAGGGCTCACCCCTCCACTTT. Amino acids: CASGLARQGSPLHF.

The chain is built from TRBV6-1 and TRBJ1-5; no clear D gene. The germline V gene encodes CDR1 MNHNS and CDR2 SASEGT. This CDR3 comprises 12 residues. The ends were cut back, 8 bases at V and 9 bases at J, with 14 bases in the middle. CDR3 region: CASHFWGGPQHF. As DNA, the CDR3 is TGTGCCAGCCATTTCTGGGGAGGGCCCCAGCATTTT.

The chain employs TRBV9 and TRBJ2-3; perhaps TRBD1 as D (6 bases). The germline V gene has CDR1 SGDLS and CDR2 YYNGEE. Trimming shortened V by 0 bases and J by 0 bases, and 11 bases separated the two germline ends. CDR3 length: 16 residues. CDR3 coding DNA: TGTGCCAGCAGCGTAGGGGGGCAGCTTAGCACAGATACGCAGTATTTT. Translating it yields CASSVGGQLSTDTQYF. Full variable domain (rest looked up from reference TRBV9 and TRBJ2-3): DSGVTQTPKHLITATGQRVTLRCSPRSGDLSVYWYQQSLDQGLQFLIQYYNGEERAKGNILERFSAQQFPDLHSELNLSSLELGDSALYFCASSVGGQLSTDTQYFGPGTRLTVL.

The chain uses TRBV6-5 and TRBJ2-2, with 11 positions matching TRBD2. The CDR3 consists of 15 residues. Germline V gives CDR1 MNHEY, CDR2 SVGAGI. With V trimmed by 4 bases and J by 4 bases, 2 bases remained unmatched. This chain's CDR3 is CASSWGTSGTGELFF. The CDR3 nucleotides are TGTGCCAGCAGTTGGGGGACTAGCGGCACCGGGGAGCTGTTTTTT.

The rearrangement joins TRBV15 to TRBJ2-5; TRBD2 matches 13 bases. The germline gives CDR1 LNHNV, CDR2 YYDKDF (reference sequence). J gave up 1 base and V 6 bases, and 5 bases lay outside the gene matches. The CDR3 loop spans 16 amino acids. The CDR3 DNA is TGTGCCACCAGGGTAGGGACTAGCGGGATCCAAGAGACCCAGTACTTC. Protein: CATRVGTSGIQETQYF.

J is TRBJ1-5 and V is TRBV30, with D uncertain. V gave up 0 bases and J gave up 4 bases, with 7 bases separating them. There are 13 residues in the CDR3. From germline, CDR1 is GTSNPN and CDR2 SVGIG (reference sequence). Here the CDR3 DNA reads TGTGCCTGGAGTGTACCCGGGAATCAGCCCCAGCATTTT. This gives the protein CAWSVPGNQPQHF.

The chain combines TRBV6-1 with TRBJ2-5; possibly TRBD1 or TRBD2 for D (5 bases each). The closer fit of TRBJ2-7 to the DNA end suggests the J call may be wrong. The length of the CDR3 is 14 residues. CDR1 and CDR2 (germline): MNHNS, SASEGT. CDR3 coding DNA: TGTGCCAGCTCCAGGGACGGGGACTCCTACGAGCAGTACTTC. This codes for CASSRDGDSYEQYF.

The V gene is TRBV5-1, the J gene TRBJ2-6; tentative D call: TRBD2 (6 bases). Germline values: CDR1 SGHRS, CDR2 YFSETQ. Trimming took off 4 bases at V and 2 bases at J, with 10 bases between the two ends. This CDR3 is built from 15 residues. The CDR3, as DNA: TGCGCCAGCAGCCCCGGGACTGCTGGGGCCAACGTCCTGACTTTC. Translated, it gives CASSPGTAGANVLTF.

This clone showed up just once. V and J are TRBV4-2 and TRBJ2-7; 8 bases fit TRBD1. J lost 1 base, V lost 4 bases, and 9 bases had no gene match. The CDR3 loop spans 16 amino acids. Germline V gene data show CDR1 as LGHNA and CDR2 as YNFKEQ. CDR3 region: CASSRGGQGASYEQYF. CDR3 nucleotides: TGTGCCAGCAGCCGAGGTGGGCAGGGGGCTTCCTACGAGCAGTACTTC.

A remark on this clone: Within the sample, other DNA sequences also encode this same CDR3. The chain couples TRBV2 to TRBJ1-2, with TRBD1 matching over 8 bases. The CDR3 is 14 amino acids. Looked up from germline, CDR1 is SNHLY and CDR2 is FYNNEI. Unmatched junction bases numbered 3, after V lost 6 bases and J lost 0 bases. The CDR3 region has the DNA TGTGCCAGCAGGGGACAGGTTTCTAACTATGGCTACACCTTC. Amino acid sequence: CASRGQVSNYGYTF.

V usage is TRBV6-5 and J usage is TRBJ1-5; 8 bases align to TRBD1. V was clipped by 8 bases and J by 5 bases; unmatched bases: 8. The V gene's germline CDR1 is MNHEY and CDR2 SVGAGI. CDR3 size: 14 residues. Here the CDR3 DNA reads TGTGCCAGCCGGGGACAGGCCTCCTATCAGCCCCAGCATTTT. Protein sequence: CASRGQASYQPQHF.

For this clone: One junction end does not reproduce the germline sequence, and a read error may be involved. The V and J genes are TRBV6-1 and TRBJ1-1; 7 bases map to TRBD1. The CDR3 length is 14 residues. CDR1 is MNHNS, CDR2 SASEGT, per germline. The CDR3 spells CASGDREENTEAFF. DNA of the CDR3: TGTGCCAGCGGTGACAGGGAGGAGAACACTGAAGCTTTCTTT.

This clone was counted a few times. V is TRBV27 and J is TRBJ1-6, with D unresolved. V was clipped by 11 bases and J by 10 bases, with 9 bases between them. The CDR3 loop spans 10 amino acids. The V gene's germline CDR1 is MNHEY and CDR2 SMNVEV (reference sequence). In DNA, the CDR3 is TGTGCCGCGGGTGAATCACCCCTCCACTTT. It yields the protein CAAGESPLHF.

The CDR3 here is CASSPTGTQFYEQYF. Here the CDR3 DNA reads TGTGCCAGCAGCCCGACAGGGACCCAATTCTACGAGCAGTACTTC. The chain uses TRBV27 and TRBJ2-7; 7 bases match TRBD1. Unmatched junction bases numbered 11, after V lost 6 bases and J lost 3 bases. Germline V CDR1 and CDR2: MNHEY, SMNVEV (reference sequence). This CDR3 contains 15 residues.

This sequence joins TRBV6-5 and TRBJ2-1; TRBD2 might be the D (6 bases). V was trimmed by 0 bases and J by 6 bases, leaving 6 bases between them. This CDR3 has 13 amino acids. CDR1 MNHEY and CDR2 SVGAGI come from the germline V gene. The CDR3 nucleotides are TGTGCCAGCAGTTACTCGGGACTCAATGAGCAGTTCTTC. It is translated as CASSYSGLNEQFF.

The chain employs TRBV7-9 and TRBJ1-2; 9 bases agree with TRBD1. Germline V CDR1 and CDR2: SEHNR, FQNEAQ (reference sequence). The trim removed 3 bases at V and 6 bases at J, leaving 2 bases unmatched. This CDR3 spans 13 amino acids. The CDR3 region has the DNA TGTGCCAGCAGCTTGGACAGGGGCGATGGCTACACCTTC. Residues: CASSLDRGDGYTF.

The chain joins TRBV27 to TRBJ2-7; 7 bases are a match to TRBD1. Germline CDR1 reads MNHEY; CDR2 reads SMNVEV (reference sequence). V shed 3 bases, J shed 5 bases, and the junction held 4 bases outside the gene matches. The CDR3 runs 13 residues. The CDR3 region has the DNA TGTGCCAGCAGTTTCAACAGGGGCAACGAGCAGTACTTC. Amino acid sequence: CASSFNRGNEQYF.

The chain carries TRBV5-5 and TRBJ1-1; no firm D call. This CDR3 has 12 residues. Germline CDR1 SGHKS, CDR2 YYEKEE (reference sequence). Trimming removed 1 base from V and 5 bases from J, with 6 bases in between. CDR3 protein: CASSLRGTEAFF. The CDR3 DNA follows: TGTGCCAGCAGCTTGCGGGGAACTGAAGCTTTCTTT.

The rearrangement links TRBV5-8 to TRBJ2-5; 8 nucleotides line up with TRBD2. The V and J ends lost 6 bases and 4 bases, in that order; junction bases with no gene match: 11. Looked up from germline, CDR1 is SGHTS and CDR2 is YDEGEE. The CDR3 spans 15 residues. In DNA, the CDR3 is TGTGCCAGCACCCCGGGGGGCGCGGGGGGAGAGACCCAGTACTTC. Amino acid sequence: CASTPGGAGGETQYF. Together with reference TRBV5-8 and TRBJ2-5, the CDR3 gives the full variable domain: EAGVTQSPTHLIKTRGQQATLRCSPISGHTSVYWYQQALGLGLQFLLWYDEGEERNRGNFPPRFSGRQFPNYSSELNVNALELEDSALYLCASTPGGAGGETQYFGPGTRLLVL.

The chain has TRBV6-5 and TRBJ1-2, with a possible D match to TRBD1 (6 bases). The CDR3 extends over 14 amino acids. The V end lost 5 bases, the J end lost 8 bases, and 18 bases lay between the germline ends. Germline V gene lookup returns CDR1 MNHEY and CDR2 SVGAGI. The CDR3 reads CASSRDTGSRGYTF. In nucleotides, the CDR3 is TGTGCCAGCAGTCGTGATACAGGGTCACGGGGCTACACCTTC.

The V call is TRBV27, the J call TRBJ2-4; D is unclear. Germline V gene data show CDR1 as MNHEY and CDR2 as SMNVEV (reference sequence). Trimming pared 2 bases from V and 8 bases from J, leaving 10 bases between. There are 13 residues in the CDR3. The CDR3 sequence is CASSLGGRDIQYF. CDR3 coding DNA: TGTGCCAGCAGTTTAGGTGGCCGGGACATTCAGTACTTC.

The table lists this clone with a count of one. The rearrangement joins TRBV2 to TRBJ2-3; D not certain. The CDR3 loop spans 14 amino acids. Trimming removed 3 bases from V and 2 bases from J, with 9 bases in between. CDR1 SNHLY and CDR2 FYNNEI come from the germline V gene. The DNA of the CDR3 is TGTGCCAGCAGTGAGCACTATAACACAGATACGCAGTATTTT. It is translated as CASSEHYNTDTQYF.

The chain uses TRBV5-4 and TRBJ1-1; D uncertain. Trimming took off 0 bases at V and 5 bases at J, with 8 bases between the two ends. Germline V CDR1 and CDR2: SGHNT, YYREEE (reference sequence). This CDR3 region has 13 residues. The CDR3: CASSLERQTEAFF. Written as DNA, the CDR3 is TGTGCCAGCAGCTTGGAGCGGCAAACTGAAGCTTTCTTT.

This chain's CDR3 is CASRSRGLYNEQFF. The CDR3 nucleotides are TGTGCCAGCAGAAGCAGGGGCCTGTACAATGAGCAGTTCTTC. V usage is TRBV6-1 and J usage is TRBJ2-1; tentative D call: TRBD1 (6 bases). Trimming left V 6 bases short and J 4 bases short, with 13 bases between. The CDR3 is made up of 14 amino acids. Germline V gene lookup returns CDR1 MNHNS and CDR2 SASEGT.

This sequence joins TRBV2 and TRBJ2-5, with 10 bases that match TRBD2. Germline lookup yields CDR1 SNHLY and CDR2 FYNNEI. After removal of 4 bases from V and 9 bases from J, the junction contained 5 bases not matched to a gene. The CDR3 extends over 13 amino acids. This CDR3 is CASSVLAGESQYF. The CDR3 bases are TGTGCCAGCAGTGTTCTAGCGGGGGAATCCCAGTACTTC.

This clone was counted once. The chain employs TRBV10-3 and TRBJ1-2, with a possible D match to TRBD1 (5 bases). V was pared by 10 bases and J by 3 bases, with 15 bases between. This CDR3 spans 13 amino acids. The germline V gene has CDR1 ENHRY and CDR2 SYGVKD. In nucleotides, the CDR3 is TGTGCCAGCAAGGCCGGGGGGGACTATGGCTACACCTTC. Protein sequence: CASKAGGDYGYTF.

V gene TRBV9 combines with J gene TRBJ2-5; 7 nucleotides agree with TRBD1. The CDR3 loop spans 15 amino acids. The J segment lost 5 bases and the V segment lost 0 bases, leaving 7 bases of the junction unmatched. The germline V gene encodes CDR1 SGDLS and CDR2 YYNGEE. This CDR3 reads CASSVGGTARETQYF. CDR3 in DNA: TGTGCCAGCAGCGTAGGGGGGACAGCTAGGGAGACCCAGTACTTC.

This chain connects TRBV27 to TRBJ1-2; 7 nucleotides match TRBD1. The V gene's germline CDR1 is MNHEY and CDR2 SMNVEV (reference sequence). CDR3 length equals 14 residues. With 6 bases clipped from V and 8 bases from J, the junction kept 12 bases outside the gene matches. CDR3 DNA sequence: TGTGCCAGCAGCCATCAGGGGGGAAGATACGGCTACACCTTC. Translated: CASSHQGGRYGYTF.

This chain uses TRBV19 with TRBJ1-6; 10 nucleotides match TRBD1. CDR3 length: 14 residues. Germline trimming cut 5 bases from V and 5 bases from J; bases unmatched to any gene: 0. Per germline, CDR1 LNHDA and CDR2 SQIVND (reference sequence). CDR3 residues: CASSGTGDNSPLHF. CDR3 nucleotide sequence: TGTGCCAGTAGTGGGACAGGGGATAATTCACCCCTCCACTTT.

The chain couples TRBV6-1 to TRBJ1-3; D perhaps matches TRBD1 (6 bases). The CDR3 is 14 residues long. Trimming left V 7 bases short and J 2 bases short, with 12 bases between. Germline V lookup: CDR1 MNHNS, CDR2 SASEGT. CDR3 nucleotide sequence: TGTGCCAGCACCGAGAGGGGGACTGGAAACACCATATATTTT. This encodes CASTERGTGNTIYF.

The CDR3 spells CASSRGTGPNTEAFF. The CDR3 DNA reads as TGTGCCAGCTCGCGAGGGACAGGGCCAAACACTGAAGCTTTCTTT. V is TRBV18 and J is TRBJ1-1; the match to TRBD1 covers 9 bases. Germline CDR1 and CDR2: KGHSH and LQKENI. The ends lost 6 bases at V and 2 bases at J; junction bases unmatched: 7. The CDR3 is made up of 15 amino acids. Supplemented by reference TRBV18 and TRBJ1-1, the full variable domain reads NAGVMQNPRHLVRRRGQEARLRCSPMKGHSHVYWYRQLPEEGLKFMVYLQKENIIDESGMPKERFSAEFPKEGPSILRIQQVVRGDSAAYFCASSRGTGPNTEAFFGQGTRLTVV.